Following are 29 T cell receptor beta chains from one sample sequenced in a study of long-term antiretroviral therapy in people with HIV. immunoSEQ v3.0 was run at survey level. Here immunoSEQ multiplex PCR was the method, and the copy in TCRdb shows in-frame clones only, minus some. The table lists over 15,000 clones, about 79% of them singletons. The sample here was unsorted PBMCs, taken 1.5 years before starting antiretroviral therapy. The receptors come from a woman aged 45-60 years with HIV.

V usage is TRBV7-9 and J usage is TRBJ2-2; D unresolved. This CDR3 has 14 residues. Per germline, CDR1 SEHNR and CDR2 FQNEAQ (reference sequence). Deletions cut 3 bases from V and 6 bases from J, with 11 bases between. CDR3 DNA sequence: TGTGCCAGCAGCTTCTGGGATATTCCCGGGGAGCTGTTTTTT. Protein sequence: CASSFWDIPGELFF.

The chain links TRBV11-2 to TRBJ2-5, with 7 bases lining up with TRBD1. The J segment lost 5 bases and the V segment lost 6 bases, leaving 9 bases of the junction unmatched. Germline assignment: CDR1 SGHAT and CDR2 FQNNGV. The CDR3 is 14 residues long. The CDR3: CASRTQGKPETQYF. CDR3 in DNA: TGTGCCAGCAGAACACAGGGGAAGCCGGAGACCCAGTACTTC.

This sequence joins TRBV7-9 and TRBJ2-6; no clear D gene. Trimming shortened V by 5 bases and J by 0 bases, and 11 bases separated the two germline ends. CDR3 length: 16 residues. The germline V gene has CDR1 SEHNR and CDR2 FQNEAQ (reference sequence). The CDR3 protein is CASSLDHSSGANVLTF. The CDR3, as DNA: TGTGCCAGCAGCCTGGACCACAGCTCTGGGGCCAACGTCCTGACTTTC.

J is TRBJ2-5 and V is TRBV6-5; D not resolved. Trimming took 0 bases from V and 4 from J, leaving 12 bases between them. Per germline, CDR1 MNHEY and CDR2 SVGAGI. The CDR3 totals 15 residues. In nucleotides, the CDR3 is TGTGCCAGCAGTTACTCGAACGTGCCTGCAGAGACCCAGTACTTC. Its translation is CASSYSNVPAETQYF.

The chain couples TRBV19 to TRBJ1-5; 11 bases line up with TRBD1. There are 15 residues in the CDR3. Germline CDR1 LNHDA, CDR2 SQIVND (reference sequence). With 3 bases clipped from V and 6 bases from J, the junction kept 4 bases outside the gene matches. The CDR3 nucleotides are TGTGCCAGTAGTATCGGACAGGGGGCGAGTCAGCCCCAGCATTTT. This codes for CASSIGQGASQPQHF.

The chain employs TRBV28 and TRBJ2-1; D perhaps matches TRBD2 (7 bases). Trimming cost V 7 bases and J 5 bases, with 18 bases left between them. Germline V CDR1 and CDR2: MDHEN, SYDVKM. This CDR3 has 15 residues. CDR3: CASTEGGGRNNEQFF. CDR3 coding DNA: TGTGCCAGCACCGAGGGGGGGGGCCGCAACAATGAGCAGTTCTTC.

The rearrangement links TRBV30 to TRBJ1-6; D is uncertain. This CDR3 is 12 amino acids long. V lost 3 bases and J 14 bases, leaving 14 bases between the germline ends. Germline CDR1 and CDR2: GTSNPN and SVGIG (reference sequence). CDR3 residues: CAWSAQAETLHF. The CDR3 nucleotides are TGTGCCTGGAGCGCCCAGGCGGAGACCCTCCACTTT.

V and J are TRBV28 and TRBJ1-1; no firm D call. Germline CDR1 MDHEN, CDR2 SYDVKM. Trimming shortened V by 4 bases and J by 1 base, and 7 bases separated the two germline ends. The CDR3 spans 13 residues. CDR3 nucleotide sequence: TGTGCCAGCAGTTGGGAGGCGAACACTGAAGCTTTCTTT. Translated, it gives CASSWEANTEAFF.

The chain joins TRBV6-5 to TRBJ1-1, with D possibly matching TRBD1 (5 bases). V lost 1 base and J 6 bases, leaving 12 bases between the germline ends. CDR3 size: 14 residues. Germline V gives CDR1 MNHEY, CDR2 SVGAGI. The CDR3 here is CASSYLGAVAEAFF. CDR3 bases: TGTGCCAGCAGTTACTTAGGGGCGGTAGCTGAAGCTTTCTTT.

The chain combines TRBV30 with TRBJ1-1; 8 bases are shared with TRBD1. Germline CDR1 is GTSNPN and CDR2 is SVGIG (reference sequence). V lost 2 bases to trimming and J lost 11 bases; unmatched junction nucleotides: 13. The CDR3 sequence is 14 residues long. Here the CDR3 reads CAWSPGQGSHRAFF. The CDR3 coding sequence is TGTGCCTGGAGTCCAGGACAGGGCTCTCATAGGGCTTTCTTT.

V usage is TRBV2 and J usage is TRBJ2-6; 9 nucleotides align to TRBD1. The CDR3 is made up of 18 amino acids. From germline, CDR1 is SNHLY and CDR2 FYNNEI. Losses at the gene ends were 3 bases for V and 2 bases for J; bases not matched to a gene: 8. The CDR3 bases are TGTGCCAGCAGTGATAGGACAGGGGCCCTAGCTGGGGCCAACGTCCTGACTTTC. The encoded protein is CASSDRTGALAGANVLTF.

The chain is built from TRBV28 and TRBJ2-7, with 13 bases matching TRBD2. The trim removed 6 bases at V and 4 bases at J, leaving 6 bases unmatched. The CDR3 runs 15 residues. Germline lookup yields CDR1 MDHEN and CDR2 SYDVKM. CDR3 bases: TGTGCCAGCAGCCAGACTAGCGGGGGGACTTACGAGCAGTACTTC. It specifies CASSQTSGGTYEQYF.

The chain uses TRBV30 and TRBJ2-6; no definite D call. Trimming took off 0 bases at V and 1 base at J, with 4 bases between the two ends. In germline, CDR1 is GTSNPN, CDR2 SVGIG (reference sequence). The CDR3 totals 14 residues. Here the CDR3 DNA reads TGTGCCTGGAGTGTGCAGTCTGGGGCCAACGTCCTGACTTTC. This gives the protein CAWSVQSGANVLTF. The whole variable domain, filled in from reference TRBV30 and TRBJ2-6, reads SQTIHQWPATLVQPVGSPLSLECTVEGTSNPNLYWYRQAAGRGLQLLFYSVGIGQISSEVPQNLSASRPQDRQFILSSKKLLLSDSGFYLCAWSVQSGANVLTFGAGSRLTVL.

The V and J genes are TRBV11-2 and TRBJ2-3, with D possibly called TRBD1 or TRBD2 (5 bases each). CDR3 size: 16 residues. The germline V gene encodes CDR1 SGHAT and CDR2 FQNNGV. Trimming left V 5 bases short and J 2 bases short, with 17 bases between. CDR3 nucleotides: TGTGCCAGCAGCCCCGGGACCTCTTTATCCACAGATACGCAGTATTTT. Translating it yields CASSPGTSLSTDTQYF. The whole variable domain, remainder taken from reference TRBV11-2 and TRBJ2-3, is EAGVAQSPRYKIIEKRQSVAFWCNPISGHATLYWYQQILGQGPKLLIQFQNNGVVDDSQLPKDRFSAERLKGVDSTLKIQPAKLEDSAVYLCASSPGTSLSTDTQYFGPGTRLTVL.

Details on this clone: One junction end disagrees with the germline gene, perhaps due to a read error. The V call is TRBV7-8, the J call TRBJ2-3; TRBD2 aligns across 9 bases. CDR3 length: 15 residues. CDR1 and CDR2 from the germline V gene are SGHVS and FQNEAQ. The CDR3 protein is CASSLAGAITDTQYF. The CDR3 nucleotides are TGTGCCAGCAGTTTAGCGGGGGCCATCACAGATACGCAGTATTTT.

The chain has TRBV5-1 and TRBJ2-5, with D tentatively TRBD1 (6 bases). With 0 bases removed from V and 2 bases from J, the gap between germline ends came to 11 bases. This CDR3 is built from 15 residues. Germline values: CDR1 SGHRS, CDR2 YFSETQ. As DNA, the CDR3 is TGCGCCAGCAGCTTGGGGGGGCCGAGACAAGAGACCCAGTACTTC. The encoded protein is CASSLGGPRQETQYF.

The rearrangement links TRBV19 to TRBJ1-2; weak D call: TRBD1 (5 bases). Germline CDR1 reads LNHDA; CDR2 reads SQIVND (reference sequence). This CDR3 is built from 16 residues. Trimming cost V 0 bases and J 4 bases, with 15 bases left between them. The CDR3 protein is CASSIERQGEFYGYTF. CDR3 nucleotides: TGTGCCAGTAGTATAGAACGACAAGGGGAATTCTATGGCTACACCTTC.

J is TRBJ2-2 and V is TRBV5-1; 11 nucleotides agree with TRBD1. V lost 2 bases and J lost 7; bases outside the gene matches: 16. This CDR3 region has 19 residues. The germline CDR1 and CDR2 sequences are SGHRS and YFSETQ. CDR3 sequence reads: CASSFRGTGTGGKGGELFF. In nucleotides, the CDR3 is TGCGCCAGCAGCTTTCGCGGCACCGGGACAGGGGGAAAGGGCGGGGAGCTGTTTTTT.

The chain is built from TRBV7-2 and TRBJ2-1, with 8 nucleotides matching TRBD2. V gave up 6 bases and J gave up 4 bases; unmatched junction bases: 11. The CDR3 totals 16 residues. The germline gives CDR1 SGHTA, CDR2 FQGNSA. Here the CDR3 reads CASSPGVGGVYNEQFF. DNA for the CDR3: TGTGCCAGCAGTCCCGGTGTCGGGGGGGTTTACAATGAGCAGTTCTTC. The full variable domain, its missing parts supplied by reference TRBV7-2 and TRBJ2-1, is GAGVSQSPSNKVTEKGKDVELRCDPISGHTALYWYRQSLGQGLEFLIYFQGNSAPDKSGLPSDRFSAERTGGSVSTLTIQRTQQEDSAVYLCASSPGVGGVYNEQFFGPGTRLTVL.

In nucleotides, the CDR3 is TGTGCCAGCAGCACTAGGGTCCCCCTAGCGGGGGACACCGGGGAGCTGTTTTTT. Encoded protein: CASSTRVPLAGDTGELFF. This chain joins TRBV9 and TRBJ2-2, with TRBD2 matching over 10 bases. Germline CDR1 is SGDLS and CDR2 is YYNGEE. After removal of 4 bases from V and 3 bases from J, the junction contained 12 bases not matched to a gene. The CDR3 has 18 residues.

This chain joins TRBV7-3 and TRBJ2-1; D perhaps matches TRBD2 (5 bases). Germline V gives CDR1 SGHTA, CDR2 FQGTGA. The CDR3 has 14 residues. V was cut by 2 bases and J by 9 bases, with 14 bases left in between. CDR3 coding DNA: TGTGCCAGCAGCTTACGGGGAGAGAGGAGTGAGCAGTTCTTC. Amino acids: CASSLRGERSEQFF.

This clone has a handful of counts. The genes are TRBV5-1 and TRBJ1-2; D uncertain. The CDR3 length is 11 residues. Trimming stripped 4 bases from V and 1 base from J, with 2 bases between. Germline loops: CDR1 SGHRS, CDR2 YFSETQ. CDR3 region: CASSNNYGYTF. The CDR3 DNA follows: TGCGCCAGCAGCAATAACTATGGCTACACCTTC.

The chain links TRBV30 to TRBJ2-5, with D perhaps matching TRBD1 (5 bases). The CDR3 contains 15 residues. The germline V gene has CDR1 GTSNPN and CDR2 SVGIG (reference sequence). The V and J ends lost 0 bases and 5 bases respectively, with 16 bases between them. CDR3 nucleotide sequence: TGTGCCTGGAGTGTAGGGTCCAATCCAGGGGAGACCCAGTACTTC. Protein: CAWSVGSNPGETQYF.

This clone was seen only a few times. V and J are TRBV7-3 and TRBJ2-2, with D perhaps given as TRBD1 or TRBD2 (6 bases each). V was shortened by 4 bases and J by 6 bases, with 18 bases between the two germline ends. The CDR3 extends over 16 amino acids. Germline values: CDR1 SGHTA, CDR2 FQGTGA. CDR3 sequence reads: CASSSPEGGFSGELFF. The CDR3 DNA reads TGTGCCAGCAGCTCTCCCGAGGGGGGCTTCTCCGGGGAGCTGTTTTTT.

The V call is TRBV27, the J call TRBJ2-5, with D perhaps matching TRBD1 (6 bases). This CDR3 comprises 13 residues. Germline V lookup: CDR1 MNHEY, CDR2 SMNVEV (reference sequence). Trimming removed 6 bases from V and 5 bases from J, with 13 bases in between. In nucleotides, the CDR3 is TGTGCCAGCAGGGACAGACCCTCGGAGACCCAGTACTTC. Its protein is CASRDRPSETQYF.

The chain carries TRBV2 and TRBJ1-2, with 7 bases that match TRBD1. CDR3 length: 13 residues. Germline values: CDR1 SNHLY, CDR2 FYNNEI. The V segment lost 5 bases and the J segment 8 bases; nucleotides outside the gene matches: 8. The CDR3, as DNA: TGTGCCAGCAGTCAGACAGGGAACGACGGCTACACCTTC. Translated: CASSQTGNDGYTF. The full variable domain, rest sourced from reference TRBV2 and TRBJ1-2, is EPEVTQTPSHQVTQMGQEVILRCVPISNHLYFYWYRQILGQKVEFLVSFYNNEISEKSEIFDDQFSVERPDGSNFTLKIRSTKLEDSAMYFCASSQTGNDGYTFGSGTRLTVV.

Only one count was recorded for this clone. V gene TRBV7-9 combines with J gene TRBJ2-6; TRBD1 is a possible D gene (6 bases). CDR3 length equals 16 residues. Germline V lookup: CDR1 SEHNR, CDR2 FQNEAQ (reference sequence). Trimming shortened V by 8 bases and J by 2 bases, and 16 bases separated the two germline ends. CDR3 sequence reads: CASSHNRETGANVLTF. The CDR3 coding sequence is TGTGCCAGCTCTCATAACAGGGAGACTGGGGCCAACGTCCTGACTTTC.

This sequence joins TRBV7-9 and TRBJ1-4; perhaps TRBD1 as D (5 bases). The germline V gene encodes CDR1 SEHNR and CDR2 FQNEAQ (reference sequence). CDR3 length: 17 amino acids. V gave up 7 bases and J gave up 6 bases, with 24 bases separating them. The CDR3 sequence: CASTFTQTGTADEKLFF. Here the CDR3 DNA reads TGTGCCAGCACCTTCACTCAAACCGGGACCGCCGATGAAAAACTGTTTTTT.

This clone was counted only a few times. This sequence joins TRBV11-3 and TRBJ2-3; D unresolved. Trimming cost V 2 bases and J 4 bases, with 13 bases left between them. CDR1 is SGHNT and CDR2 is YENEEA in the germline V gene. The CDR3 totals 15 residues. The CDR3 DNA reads TGTGCCAGCAGCTTAATCAGTATAGGGTCAGATACGCAGTATTTT. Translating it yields CASSLISIGSDTQYF.